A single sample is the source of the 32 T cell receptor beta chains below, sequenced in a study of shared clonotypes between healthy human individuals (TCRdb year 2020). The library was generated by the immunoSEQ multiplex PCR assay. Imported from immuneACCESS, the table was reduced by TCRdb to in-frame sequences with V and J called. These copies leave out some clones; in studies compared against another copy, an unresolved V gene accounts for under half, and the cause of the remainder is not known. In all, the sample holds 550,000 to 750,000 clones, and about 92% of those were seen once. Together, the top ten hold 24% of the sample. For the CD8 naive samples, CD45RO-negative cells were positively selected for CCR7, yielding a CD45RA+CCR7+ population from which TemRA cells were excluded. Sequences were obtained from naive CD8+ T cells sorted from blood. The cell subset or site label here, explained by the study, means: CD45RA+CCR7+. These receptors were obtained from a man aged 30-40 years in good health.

The CDR3 nucleotides are TGTGCCAGCAGCTTATTGCGAGGGGCCTACGAGCAGTACTTC. Protein: CASSLLRGAYEQYF. V gene TRBV13 combines with J gene TRBJ2-7; D might be TRBD1 or TRBD2, each matching 5 bases. The CDR3 length is 14 residues. Germline loops: CDR1 PRHDT, CDR2 FYEKMQ (reference sequence). Trimming took off 2 bases at V and 2 bases at J, with 10 bases between the two ends.

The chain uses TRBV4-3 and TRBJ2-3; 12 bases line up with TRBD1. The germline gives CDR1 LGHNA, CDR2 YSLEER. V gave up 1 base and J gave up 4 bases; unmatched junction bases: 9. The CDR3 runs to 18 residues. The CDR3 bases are TGCGCCAGCAGCCAAGTAGCCGGGACAGGGGGCGCGGCAGATACGCAGTATTTT. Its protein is CASSQVAGTGGAADTQYF.

The CDR3 is CASSFPGLAGGSSKNIQYF. As DNA, the CDR3 is TGTGCCAGCAGTTTCCCCGGACTAGCGGGAGGTTCTTCCAAAAACATTCAGTACTTC. The rearrangement joins TRBV27 to TRBJ2-4; 14 bases agree with TRBD2. The CDR3 sequence is 19 residues long. The J segment lost 2 bases and the V segment lost 3 bases, leaving 9 bases of the junction unmatched. Per the germline V gene, CDR1 is MNHEY and CDR2 is SMNVEV (reference sequence).

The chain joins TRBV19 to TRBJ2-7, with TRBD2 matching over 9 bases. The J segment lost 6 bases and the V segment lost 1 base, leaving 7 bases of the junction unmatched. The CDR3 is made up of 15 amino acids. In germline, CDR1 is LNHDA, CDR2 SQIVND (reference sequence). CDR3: CASSIVAGGPREQYF. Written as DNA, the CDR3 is TGTGCCAGTAGTATAGTGGCGGGAGGGCCCCGCGAGCAGTACTTC.

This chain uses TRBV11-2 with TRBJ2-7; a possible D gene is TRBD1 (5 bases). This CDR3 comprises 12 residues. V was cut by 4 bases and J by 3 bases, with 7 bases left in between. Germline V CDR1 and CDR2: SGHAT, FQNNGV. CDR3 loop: CASSSTVYEQYF. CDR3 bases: TGTGCCAGCAGCTCGACAGTCTACGAGCAGTACTTC.

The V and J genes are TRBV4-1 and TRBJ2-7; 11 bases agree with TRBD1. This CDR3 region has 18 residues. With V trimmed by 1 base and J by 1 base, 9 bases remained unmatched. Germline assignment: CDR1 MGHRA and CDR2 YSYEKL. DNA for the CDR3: TGCGCCAGCAGCCAAGTCCGCCGGGACAGGGGGGCTTCCTACGAGCAGTACTTC. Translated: CASSQVRRDRGASYEQYF.

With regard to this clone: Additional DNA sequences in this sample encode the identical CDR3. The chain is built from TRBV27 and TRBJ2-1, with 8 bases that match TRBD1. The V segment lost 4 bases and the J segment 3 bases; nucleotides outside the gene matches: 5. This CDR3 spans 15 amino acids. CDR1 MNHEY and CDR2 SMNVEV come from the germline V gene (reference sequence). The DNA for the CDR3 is TGTGCCAGCAGTTCGGGGACAGGAAGCTACAATGAGCAGTTCTTC. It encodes CASSSGTGSYNEQFF.

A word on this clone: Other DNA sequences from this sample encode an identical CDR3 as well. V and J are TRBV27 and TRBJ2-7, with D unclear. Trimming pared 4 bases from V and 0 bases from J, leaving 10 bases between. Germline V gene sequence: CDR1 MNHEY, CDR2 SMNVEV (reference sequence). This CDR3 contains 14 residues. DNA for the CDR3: TGTGCCAGCAGTTACTCGCGGAGCTCCTACGAGCAGTACTTC. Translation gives CASSYSRSSYEQYF.

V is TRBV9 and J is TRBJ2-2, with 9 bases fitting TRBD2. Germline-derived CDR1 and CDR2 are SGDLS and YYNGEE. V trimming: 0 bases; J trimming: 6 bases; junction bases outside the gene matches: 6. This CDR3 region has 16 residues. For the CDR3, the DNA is TGTGCCAGCAGCGTAGGGGCGGGAGGGCGAGCCGGGGAGCTGTTTTTT. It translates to CASSVGAGGRAGELFF.

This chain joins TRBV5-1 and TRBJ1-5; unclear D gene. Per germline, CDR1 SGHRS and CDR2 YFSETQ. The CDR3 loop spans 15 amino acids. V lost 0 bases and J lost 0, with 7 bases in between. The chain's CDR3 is CASSLGWASNQPQHF. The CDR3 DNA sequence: TGCGCCAGCAGCTTGGGCTGGGCTAGCAATCAGCCCCAGCATTTT.

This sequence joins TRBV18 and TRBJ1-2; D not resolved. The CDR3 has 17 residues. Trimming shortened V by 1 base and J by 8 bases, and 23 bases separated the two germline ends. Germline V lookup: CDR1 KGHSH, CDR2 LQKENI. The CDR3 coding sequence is TGTGCCAGCTCACCACAAGGGAACGGTGGCGAGCGGTGGGGCTACACCTTC. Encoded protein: CASSPQGNGGERWGYTF.

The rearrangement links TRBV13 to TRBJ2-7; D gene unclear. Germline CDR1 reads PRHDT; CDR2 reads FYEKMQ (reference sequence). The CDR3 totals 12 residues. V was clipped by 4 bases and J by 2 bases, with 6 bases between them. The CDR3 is CASSSRTYEQYF. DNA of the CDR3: TGTGCCAGCAGCTCACGGACCTACGAGCAGTACTTC. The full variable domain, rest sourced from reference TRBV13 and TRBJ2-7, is AAGVIQSPRHLIKEKRETATLKCYPIPRHDTVYWYQQGPGQDPQFLISFYEKMQSDKGSIPDRFSAQQFSDYHSELNMSSLELGDSALYFCASSSRTYEQYFGPGTRLTVT.

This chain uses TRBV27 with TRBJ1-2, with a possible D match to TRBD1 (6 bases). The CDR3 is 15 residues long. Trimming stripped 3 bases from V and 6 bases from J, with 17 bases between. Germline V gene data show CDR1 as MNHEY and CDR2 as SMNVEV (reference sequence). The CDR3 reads CASSFFQGLEDGYTF. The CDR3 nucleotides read TGTGCCAGCAGTTTTTTTCAGGGGCTTGAAGATGGCTACACCTTC.

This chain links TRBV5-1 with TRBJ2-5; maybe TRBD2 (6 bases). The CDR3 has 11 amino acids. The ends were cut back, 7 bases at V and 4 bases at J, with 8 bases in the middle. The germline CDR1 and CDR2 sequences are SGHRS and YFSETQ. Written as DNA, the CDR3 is TGCGCCAGCTTGGGACTAGAGACCCAGTACTTC. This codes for CASLGLETQYF.

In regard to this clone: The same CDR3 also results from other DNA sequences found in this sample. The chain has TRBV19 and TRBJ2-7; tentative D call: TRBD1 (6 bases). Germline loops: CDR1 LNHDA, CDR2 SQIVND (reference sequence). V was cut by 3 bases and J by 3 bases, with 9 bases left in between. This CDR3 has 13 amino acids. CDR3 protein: CASSIRDNYEQYF. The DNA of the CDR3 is TGTGCCAGTAGTATCCGGGACAACTACGAGCAGTACTTC.

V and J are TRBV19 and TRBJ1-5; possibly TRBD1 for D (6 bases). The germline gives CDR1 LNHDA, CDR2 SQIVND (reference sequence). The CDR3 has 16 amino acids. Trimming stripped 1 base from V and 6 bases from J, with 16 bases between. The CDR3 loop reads CASSIGVARGGQPQHF. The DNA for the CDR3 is TGTGCCAGTAGTATAGGTGTCGCCAGGGGCGGTCAGCCCCAGCATTTT.

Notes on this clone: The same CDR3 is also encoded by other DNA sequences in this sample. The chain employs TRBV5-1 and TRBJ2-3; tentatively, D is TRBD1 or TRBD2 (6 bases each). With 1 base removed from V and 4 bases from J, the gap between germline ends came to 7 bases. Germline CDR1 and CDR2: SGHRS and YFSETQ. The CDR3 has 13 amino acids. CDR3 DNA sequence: TGCGCCAGCAGCTTGAGGGGGGCAGATACGCAGTATTTT. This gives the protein CASSLRGADTQYF.

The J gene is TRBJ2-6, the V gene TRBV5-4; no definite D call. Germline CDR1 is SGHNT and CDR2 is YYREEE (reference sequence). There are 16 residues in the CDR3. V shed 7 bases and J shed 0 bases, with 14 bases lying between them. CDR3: CASVQPSSSGANVLTF. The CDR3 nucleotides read TGTGCCAGCGTTCAGCCTAGTAGCTCTGGGGCCAACGTCCTGACTTTC.

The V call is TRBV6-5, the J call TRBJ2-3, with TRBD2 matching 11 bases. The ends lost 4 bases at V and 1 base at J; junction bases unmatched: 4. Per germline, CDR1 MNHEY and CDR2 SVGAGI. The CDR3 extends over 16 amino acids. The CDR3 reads CASSSGLAGRTDTQYF. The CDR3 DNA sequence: TGTGCCAGCAGTTCAGGACTAGCGGGTCGCACAGATACGCAGTATTTT.

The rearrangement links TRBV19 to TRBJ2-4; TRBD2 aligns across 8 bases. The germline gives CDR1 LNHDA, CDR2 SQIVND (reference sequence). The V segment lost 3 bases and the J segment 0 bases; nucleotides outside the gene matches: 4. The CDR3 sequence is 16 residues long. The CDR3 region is CASSITTSGAKNIQYF. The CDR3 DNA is TGTGCCAGTAGTATCACAACTAGCGGAGCCAAAAACATTCAGTACTTC.

The CDR3 region is CASSTGGSYEQYF. CDR3 bases: TGTGCCAGTAGTACAGGGGGCTCCTACGAGCAGTACTTC. This chain uses TRBV19 with TRBJ2-7; 7 bases are a match to TRBD1. The V and J ends lost 4 bases and 0 bases, in that order; junction bases with no gene match: 0. Germline CDR1 is LNHDA and CDR2 is SQIVND (reference sequence). The CDR3 runs 13 residues.

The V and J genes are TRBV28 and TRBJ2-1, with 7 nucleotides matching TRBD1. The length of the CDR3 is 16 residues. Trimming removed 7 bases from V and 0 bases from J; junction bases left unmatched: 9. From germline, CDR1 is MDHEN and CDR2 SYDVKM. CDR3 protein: CASTPDRVTSYNEQFF. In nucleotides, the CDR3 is TGTGCCAGCACACCAGACAGGGTTACCTCCTACAATGAGCAGTTCTTC.

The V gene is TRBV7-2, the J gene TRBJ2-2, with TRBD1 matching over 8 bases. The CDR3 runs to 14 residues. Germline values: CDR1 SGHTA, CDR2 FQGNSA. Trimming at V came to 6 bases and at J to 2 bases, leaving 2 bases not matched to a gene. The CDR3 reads CASRDRVNTGELFF. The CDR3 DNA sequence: TGTGCCAGCAGGGACAGGGTTAACACCGGGGAGCTGTTTTTT.

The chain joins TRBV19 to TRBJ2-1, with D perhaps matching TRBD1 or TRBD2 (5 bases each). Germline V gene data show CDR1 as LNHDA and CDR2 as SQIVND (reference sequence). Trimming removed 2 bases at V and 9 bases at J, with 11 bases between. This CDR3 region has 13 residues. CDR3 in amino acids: CASSILLRGEQFF. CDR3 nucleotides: TGTGCCAGTAGTATACTGTTGAGGGGTGAGCAGTTCTTC.

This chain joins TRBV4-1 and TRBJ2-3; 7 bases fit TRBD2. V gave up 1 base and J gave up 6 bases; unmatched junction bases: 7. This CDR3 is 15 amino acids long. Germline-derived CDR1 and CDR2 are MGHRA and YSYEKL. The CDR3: CASSQGAGAPDTQYF. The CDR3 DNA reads TGCGCCAGCAGCCAAGGGGCGGGAGCGCCCGATACGCAGTATTTT.

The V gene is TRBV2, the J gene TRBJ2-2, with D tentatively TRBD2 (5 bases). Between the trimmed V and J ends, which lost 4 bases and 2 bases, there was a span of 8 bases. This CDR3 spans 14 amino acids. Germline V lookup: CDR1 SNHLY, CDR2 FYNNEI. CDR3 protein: CASSGLANTGELFF. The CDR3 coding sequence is TGTGCCAGCAGTGGTCTAGCCAACACCGGGGAGCTGTTTTTT.

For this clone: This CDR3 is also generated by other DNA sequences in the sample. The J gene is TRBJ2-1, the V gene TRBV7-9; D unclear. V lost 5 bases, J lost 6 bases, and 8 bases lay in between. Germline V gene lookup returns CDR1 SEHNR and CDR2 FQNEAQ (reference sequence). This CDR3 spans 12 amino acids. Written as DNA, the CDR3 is TGTGCCAGCAGCCCTACTTTCAATGAGCAGTTCTTC. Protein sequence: CASSPTFNEQFF. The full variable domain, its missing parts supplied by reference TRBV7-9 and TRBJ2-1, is DTGVSQNPRHKITKRGQNVTFRCDPISEHNRLYWYRQTLGQGPEFLTYFQNEAQLEKSRLLSDRFSAERPKGSFSTLEIQRTEQGDSAMYLCASSPTFNEQFFGPGTRLTVL.

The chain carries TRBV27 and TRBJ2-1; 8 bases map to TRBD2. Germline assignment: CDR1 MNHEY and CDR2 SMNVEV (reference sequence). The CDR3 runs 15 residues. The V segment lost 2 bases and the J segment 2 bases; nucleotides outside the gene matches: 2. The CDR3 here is CASSLPGGTYNEQFF. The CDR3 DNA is TGTGCCAGCAGTTTACCGGGAGGGACCTACAATGAGCAGTTCTTC.

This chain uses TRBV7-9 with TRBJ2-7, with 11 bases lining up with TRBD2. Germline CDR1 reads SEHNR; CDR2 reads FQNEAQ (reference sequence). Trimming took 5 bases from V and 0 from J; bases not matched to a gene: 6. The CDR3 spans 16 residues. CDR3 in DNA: TGTGCCAGCAGCCGCACTAGCGGGAGTACCTCCTACGAGCAGTACTTC. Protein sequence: CASSRTSGSTSYEQYF.

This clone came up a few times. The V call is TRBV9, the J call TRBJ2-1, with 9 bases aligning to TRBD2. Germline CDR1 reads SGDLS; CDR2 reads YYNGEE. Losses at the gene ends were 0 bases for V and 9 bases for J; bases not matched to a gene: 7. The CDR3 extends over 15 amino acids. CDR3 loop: CASSVESSGSIEQFF. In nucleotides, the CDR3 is TGTGCCAGCAGCGTAGAAAGTAGCGGGAGCATTGAGCAGTTCTTC.

CDR3 coding DNA: TGCGCCAGCAGCCAAGGAGGAACGAACACTGAAGCTTTCTTT. Protein product: CASSQGGTNTEAFF. The chain employs TRBV4-1 and TRBJ1-1; D call uncertain. The length of the CDR3 is 14 residues. Germline V gene data show CDR1 as MGHRA and CDR2 as YSYEKL. V lost 1 base and J 1 base, leaving 7 bases between the germline ends.

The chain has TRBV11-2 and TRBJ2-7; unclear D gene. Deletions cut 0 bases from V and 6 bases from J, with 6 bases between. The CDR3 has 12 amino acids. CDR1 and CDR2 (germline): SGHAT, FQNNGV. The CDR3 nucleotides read TGTGCCAGCAGCTTAGAGGGATTCGAGCAGTACTTC. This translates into CASSLEGFEQYF.